The clone carrying this T cell receptor (beta chain) was seen many times. The sample contains more than one DNA sequence encoding this CDR3. The sample originates from a study of metastatic and nonmetastatic thyroid tumors. Across the study: Repertoires from malignant and benign thyroid patients were compared across blood and tumor or nodule tissue.

TCRdb re-called the PCR reads with MiXCR. This sample yields some 9,100 clones, of which 10% to 11% are seen a single time; roughly 7.1% belongs to the top ten. All patients were treatment-naive before thyroid surgery. Sequences were obtained from tumor tissue. This clonotype was obtained from a female donor with papillary thyroid cancer or a benign thyroid nodule (not recorded which). Some clones in this sample may be carry-over from other donors' samples.

The chain's CDR3 is CARQAGTGDSGANVLTF. CDR3 DNA sequence: TGTGCCAGACAAGCCGGGACGGGGGACTCTGGGGCCAACGTCCTGACTTTC. The J gene is TRBJ2-6, the V gene TRBV28; D may be TRBD2 (6 bases). Per germline, CDR1 MDHEN and CDR2 SYDVKM. Between the trimmed V and J ends, which lost 9 bases and 0 bases, there was a span of 18 bases. This CDR3 has 17 residues.